This T cell receptor beta chain was recorded in a study of blood T cells in healthy people across ages. The CDR3 is 16 amino acids. Germline V CDR1 and CDR2: SGHTA, FQGNSA. Trimming removed 6 bases from V and 6 bases from J; junction bases left unmatched: 15. Sample-barcoded 5' priming and a J-beta primer mix drove a second PCR of roughly 6 to 12 cycles. A single record per CDR3 protein comes from TCRdb applying MiXCR to the 5' RACE reads. The sample records 1,800,000 or so distinct CDR3 sequences, 30% to 40% being singletons. This clonotype was seen ten or more times. The source of this sequence is a human donor in good health. The chain joins TRBV7-2 to TRBJ1-2, with TRBD1 matching 8 bases. Sequenced: blood. The CDR3 DNA reads as TGTGCCAGCAGACGACCGGGACAGGTGCTACCTGATGGCTACACCTTC. Protein: CASRRPGQVLPDGYTF.